These T cell receptor beta chains were read from a single sample in a study of cytomegalovirus exposure and HLA in healthy donors. Measured with immunoSEQ multiplex PCR; TCRdb has only the in-frame clones, and not every one. The sample lists 150,000 to 200,000 clones; just under 80% were seen once. Source material: PBMCs. These receptors were obtained from a woman aged 50 to 60 in good health and CMV-seropositive. The CDR3 runs from the conserved cysteine through the conserved F or W. A D gene is named only where the DNA matches it firmly. Where a row states a size, it is once, few, many or the class of an expanded clone; other rows omit it.

>TRBD1|TRBJ1-1|.|TRBV7-2
CASSRETGEQAFF
TGTGCCAGCAGCCGGGAAACAGGGGAGCAAGCTTTCTTT
>.|TRBJ2-3|.|TRBV29-1
CSASISGDTQYF
TGCAGCGCGAGCATTTCCGGGGATACGCAGTATTTT
>.|TRBJ2-5|.|TRBV10-2
CASSESTFQETQYF
TGCGCCAGCAGTGAGTCGACTTTCCAAGAGACCCAGTACTTC
>.|TRBJ2-7|.|TRBV18
CASSPLTSSSYEQYF
TGTGCCAGCTCACCATTGACTTCGAGCTCCTACGAGCAGTACTTC
>TRBD1|TRBJ1-5|.|TRBV5-3
CARSLTGQENQPQHF
TGTGCCAGAAGCTTGACGGGACAGGAGAATCAGCCCCAGCATTTT
>.|TRBJ2-1|.|TRBV19
CASSAYNEQFF
TGTGCCAGTAGTGCGTACAATGAGCAGTTCTTC
>.|TRBJ2-2|.|TRBV9
CASSNPMRAGELFF
TGTGCCAGCAGTAACCCCATGCGGGCCGGGGAGCTGTTTTTT
>.|TRBJ2-7|.|TRBV7-9
CASKEGPEQYF
TGTGCCAGCAAGGAGGGTCCCGAGCAGTACTTC
>TRBD2|TRBJ2-2|.|TRBV5-5
CASSFVRGAGTGELFF
TGTGCCAGCAGCTTTGTGCGGGGGGCAGGCACCGGGGAGCTGTTTTTT
>.|TRBJ1-2|.|TRBV18
CASSPPALAGGYTF
TGTGCCAGCTCACCACCGGCCCTCGCAGGGGGCTACACCTTC
>.|TRBJ1-2|few|TRBV19
CASSLIPDSSYGYTF
TGTGCCAGTAGCCTTATCCCGGACAGCAGCTATGGCTACACCTTC
>.|TRBJ2-5|.|TRBV7-6
CASSLARRGYEQYF
TGTGCCAGCAGCTTAGCGCGCAGGGGCTACGAACAGTACTTC
>.|TRBJ2-2|.|TRBV2
CASSEAGGDTGELFF
TGTGCCAGCAGTGAAGCGGGGGGAGACACCGGGGAGCTGTTTTTT
>.|TRBJ1-3|.|TRBV11-2
CASSLESAGNTIYF
TGTGCCAGCAGCTTAGAGTCTGCTGGAAACACCATATATTTT
>TRBD1|TRBJ1-1|.|TRBV7-9
CASRPTGARTEAFF
TGTGCCAGCAGGCCTACAGGGGCGCGGACTGAAGCTTTCTTT
>TRBD1|TRBJ1-5|.|TRBV6-5
CASSGQGQPQHF
TGTGCCAGCAGTGGACAGGGTCAGCCCCAGCATTTT
>TRBD2|TRBJ2-3|.|TRBV2
CASHRLAVHTDTQYF
TGTGCCAGCCATCGCCTAGCGGTTCACACAGATACGCAGTATTTT
>TRBD1|TRBJ1-5|once|TRBV5-6
CASSLLGTGNQPQHF
TGTGCCAGCAGCTTGCTAGGGACAGGGAATCAGCCCCAGCATTTT
>TRBD1|TRBJ1-2|.|TRBV7-6
CASSLATGGADYGYTF
TGTGCCAGCAGCTTAGCAACAGGGGGCGCAGACTATGGCTACACCTTC
>TRBD2|TRBJ2-5|.|TRBV5-5
CASSPLAEETQYF
TGTGCCAGCAGCCCCCTAGCGGAAGAGACCCAGTACTTC
>TRBD1|TRBJ2-7|.|TRBV11-3
CASSPRRDSVYEQYF
TGTGCCAGCAGCCCCCGCCGGGACAGTGTCTACGAGCAGTACTTC
>TRBD2|TRBJ2-7|.|TRBV9
CASSVVGTSDEQYF
TGTGCCAGCAGCGTAGTTGGGACTAGTGACGAGCAGTACTTC
>.|TRBJ2-1|.|TRBV6-6
CASSRRGAINEQFF
TGTGCCAGCAGCCGCCGGGGGGCCATTAATGAGCAGTTCTTC
>.|TRBJ1-5|.|TRBV28
CASNWSWREVAVNQPQHF
TGTGCCAGCAATTGGTCCTGGAGGGAGGTTGCTGTCAATCAGCCCCAGCATTTT
>.|TRBJ2-1|.|TRBV10-1
CASSDTGDEQFF
TGCGCCAGCAGTGACACCGGGGATGAGCAGTTCTTC
>.|TRBJ1-3|.|TRBV5-1
CASSLGQGQTGNTIYF
TGCGCCAGCAGCTTAGGGCAGGGTCAGACAGGAAACACCATATATTTT
>TRBD1|TRBJ1-3|few|TRBV25-1
CASRPGQGALSGNTIYF
TGTGCCAGCAGACCGGGACAGGGGGCTCTTTCTGGAAACACCATATATTTT
>.|TRBJ2-5|.|TRBV7-3
CASSLGPEETQYF
TGTGCCAGCAGCTTGGGCCCGGAAGAGACCCAGTACTTC
>TRBD1|TRBJ2-7|.|TRBV5-4
CASSQGTAGYEQYF
TGTGCCAGCAGCCAAGGGACAGCCGGATACGAGCAGTACTTC
>TRBD1|TRBJ2-2|.|TRBV6-5
CASSPTGEAGELFF
TGTGCCAGCAGCCCTACAGGGGAAGCCGGGGAGCTGTTTTTT
>TRBD1|TRBJ1-1|.|TRBV7-9
CASSLGQGDTEAFF
TGTGCCAGCAGCCTGGGACAGGGGGACACTGAAGCTTTCTTT
>.|TRBJ2-3|.|TRBV27
CASSGRTLGTDTQYF
TGTGCCAGCAGTGGTAGGACTTTGGGAACAGATACGCAGTATTTT
>.|TRBJ2-1|.|TRBV7-3
CASSLTAEGAYNEQFF
TGTGCCAGCAGCTTAACGGCAGAAGGGGCCTACAATGAGCAGTTCTTC
>TRBD2|TRBJ2-3|.|TRBV5-1
CASSLGLAGITDTQYF
TGCGCCAGCAGCTTGGGACTAGCGGGCATCACAGATACGCAGTATTTT
>TRBD1|TRBJ1-6|.|TRBV5-5
CASSLADRRNSPLHF
TGTGCCAGCAGCTTGGCGGACAGGCGAAATTCACCCCTCCACTTT
>.|TRBJ1-6|.|TRBV9
CASSPTRAYGTLHF
TGTGCCAGCAGCCCCACGAGGGCCTACGGCACCCTCCACTTT
>.|TRBJ1-4|few|TRBV6-5
CASSPGGEKLFF
TGTGCCAGCAGTCCCGGGGGTGAAAAACTGTTTTTT
>TRBD1|TRBJ1-2|.|TRBV4-1
CASSQTGTGEYGYTF
TGCGCCAGCAGCCAAACCGGGACAGGGGAGTATGGCTACACCTTC
>.|TRBJ1-4|.|TRBV6-1
CASSWGETNEKLFF
TGTGCCAGCAGTTGGGGAGAGACTAATGAAAAACTGTTTTTT
>TRBD1|TRBJ1-5|.|TRBV2
CASSDPRTGGNYGNQPQHF
TGTGCCAGCAGCGACCCCCGGACAGGGGGGAACTACGGCAATCAGCCCCAGCATTTT
>.|TRBJ2-2|few|TRBV6-4
CASSPGDTWDTGELFF
TGTGCCAGCAGCCCCGGGGACACCTGGGACACCGGGGAGCTGTTTTTT
>TRBD1|TRBJ1-6|.|TRBV2
CASSEATGGLYNSPLHF
TGTGCCAGCAGTGAAGCGACAGGGGGCCTCTATAATTCACCCCTCCACTTT
>.|TRBJ1-5|.|TRBV5-1
CASSLAGFNQPQHF
TGCGCCAGCAGCTTGGCGGGGTTCAATCAGCCCCAGCATTTT